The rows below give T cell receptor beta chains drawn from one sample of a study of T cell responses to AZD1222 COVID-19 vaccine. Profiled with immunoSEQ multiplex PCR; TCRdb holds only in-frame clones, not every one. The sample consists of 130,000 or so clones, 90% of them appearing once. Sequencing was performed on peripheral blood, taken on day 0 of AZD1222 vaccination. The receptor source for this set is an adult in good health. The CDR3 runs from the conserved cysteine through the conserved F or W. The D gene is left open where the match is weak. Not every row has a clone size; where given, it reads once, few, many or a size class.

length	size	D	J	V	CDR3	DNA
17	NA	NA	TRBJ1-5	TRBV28	CASSSEGKGGDNQPQHF	TGTGCCAGCAGTTCCGAAGGAAAGGGGGGGGACAATCAGCCCCAGCATTTT
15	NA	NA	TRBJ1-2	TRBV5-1	CASSLGQPKDYGYTF	TGCGCCAGCAGCTTAGGACAGCCGAAGGACTATGGCTACACCTTC
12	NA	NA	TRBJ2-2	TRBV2	CASVSNTGELFF	TGTGCCAGCGTATCGAACACCGGGGAGCTGTTTTTT
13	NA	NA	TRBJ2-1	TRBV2	CASSSDRYNEQFF	TGTGCCAGCAGTTCCGACAGGTACAATGAGCAGTTCTTC
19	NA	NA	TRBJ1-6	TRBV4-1	CASSQDRFPGLGDNSPLHF	TGCGCCAGCAGCCAAGATAGATTCCCCGGACTTGGGGATAATTCACCCCTCCACTTT
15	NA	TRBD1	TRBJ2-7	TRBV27	CASRSPSTGSYEQYF	TGTGCCAGCAGGTCCCCTTCGACAGGGTCCTACGAGCAGTACTTC
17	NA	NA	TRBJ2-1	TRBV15	CATSPARLHPPYNEQFF	TGTGCCACCAGCCCCGCCCGACTCCATCCCCCTTACAATGAGCAGTTCTTC
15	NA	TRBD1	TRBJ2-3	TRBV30	CAWSRDRGGTDTQYF	TGTGCCTGGAGTCGGGACAGGGGAGGGACAGATACGCAGTATTTT
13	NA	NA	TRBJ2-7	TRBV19	CASSISPLYEQYF	TGTGCCAGTAGTATCAGTCCCCTCTACGAGCAGTACTTC
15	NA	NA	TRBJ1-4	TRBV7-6	CASSPARLSNEKLFF	TGTGCCAGCAGCCCGGCCCGGCTGTCGAATGAAAAACTGTTTTTT
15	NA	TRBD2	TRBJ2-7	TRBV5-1	CASSLVTSGSYEQYF	TGCGCCAGCAGCTTGGTGACTAGCGGGAGTTACGAGCAGTACTTC
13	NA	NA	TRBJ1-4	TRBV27	CASSSNTGEKLFF	TGTGCCAGCAGTAGCAACACGGGGGAAAAACTGTTTTTT
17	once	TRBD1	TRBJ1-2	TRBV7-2	CASSFPGTGTNNYGYTF	TGTGCCAGCAGCTTTCCCGGGACAGGTACCAATAACTATGGCTACACCTTC
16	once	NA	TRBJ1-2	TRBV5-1	CASSSERTGGDYGYTF	TGCGCCAGCAGCAGCGAAAGGACGGGAGGCGACTATGGCTACACCTTC
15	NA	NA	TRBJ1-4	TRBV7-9	CASSLGTQPGEKLFF	TGTGCCAGCAGCTTAGGGACCCAGCCCGGAGAAAAACTGTTTTTT
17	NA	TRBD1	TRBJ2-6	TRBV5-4	CASSLGQGASGANVLTF	TGTGCCAGCAGCTTAGGACAGGGGGCCTCTGGGGCCAACGTCCTGACTTTC
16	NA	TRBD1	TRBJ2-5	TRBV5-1	CASSLSTGQSQETQYF	TGCGCCAGCAGCTTGTCCACGGGACAGTCTCAAGAGACCCAGTACTTC
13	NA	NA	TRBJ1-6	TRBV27	CASSLNPLRPLHF	TGTGCCAGCAGTTTAAACCCCCTTCGCCCCCTCCACTTT
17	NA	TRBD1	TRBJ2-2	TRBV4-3	CASSQDAGGRRTGELFF	TGCGCCAGCAGCCAAGATGCAGGGGGACGGAGAACCGGGGAGCTGTTTTTT
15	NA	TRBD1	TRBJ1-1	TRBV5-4	CASSRQGGGNTEAFF	TGTGCCAGCAGCCGTCAGGGAGGGGGCAACACTGAAGCTTTCTTT
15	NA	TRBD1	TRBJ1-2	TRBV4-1	CASSQGDRGRNGYTF	TGCGCCAGCAGCCAAGGGGACAGGGGGCGGAATGGCTACACCTTC
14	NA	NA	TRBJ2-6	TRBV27	CASSFQVGANVLTF	TGTGCCAGCAGTTTTCAGGTGGGGGCCAACGTCCTGACTTTC
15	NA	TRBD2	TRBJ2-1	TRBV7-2	CASSSSGAPYNEQFF	TGTGCCAGCAGTTCTAGCGGAGCCCCCTACAATGAGCAGTTCTTC
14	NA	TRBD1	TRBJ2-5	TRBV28	CASTLDRVVETQYF	TGTGCCAGCACTTTGGACAGGGTTGTAGAGACCCAGTACTTC
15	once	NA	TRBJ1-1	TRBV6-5	CASSGGGNREIEAFF	TGTGCCAGCTCTGGGGGGGGGAACAGGGAAATCGAAGCTTTCTTT
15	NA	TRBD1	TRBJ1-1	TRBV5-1	CASSSGTGGFTEAFF	TGCGCCAGCAGCTCGGGGACAGGGGGCTTCACTGAAGCTTTCTTT
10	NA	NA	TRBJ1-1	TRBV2	CASIIGGAFF	TGTGCCAGCATTATAGGGGGGGCTTTCTTT
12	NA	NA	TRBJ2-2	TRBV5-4	CASSGGPGELFF	TGTGCCAGCAGCGGGGGGCCCGGGGAGCTGTTTTTT
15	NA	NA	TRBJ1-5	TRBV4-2	CASSQLGLGNQPQHF	TGTGCCAGCAGCCAGCTGGGACTGGGCAATCAGCCCCAGCATTTT
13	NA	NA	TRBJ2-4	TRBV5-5	CASSPPRASIQYF	TGTGCCAGCAGCCCCCCTAGGGCCTCCATTCAGTACTTC
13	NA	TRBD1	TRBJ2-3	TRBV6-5	CASMRQGADTQYF	TGTGCCAGCATGAGACAGGGGGCAGATACGCAGTATTTT
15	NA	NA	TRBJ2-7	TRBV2	CASSEGDGYSYEQYF	TGTGCCAGCAGTGAAGGGGACGGCTACTCCTACGAGCAGTACTTC
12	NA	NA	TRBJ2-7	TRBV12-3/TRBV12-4	CASSFRAYEQYF	TGTGCCAGCAGTTTTAGGGCCTACGAGCAGTACTTC